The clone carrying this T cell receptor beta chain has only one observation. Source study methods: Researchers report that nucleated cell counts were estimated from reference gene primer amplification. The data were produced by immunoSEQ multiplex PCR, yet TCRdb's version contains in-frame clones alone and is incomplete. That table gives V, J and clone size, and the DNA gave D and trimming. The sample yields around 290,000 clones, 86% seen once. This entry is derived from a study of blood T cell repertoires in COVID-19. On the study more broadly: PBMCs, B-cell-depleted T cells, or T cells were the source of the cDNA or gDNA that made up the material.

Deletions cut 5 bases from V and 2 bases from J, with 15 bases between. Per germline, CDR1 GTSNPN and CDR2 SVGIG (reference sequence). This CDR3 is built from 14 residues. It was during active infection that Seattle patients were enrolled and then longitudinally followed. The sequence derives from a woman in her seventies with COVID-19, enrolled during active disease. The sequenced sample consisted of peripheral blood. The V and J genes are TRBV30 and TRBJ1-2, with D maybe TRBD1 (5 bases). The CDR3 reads CAWAAGTSNYGYTF. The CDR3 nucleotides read TGTGCCTGGGCCGCCGGGACTTCGAACTATGGCTACACCTTC.